This T cell receptor beta chain was found in a study of response to subunit inactivated influenza vaccine. CDR1 and CDR2 from the germline V gene are SGHVS and FQNEAQ. The length of the CDR3 is 14 residues. The V end was cut by 2 bases, the J end by 1 base, with 8 bases between. TCRdb passed the RT-PCR reads through MiXCR, listing each CDR3 protein once. The table has approximately 520,000 distinct CDR3 sequences, roughly 23% seen once. This TCR came from a man aged 50 to 60 who received an inactivated influenza vaccine. The chain has TRBV7-8 and TRBJ1-2; D is perhaps TRBD1 (5 bases). Material: CD4+ T cells sorted from PBMCs, obtained 5 days after vaccination. The CDR3: CASSLPGYNYGYTF. CDR3 sequence (DNA): TGTGCCAGCAGCTTACCAGGGTATAACTATGGCTACACCTTC.